Listed below are T cell receptor beta chains from one sample, sequenced in a study of sequential checkpoint blockade in melanoma. Sequencing used immunoSEQ multiplex PCR; TCRdb keeps in-frame clones, though not all of them. The table has about 3,400 clones, 20% to 25% seen once. Sequenced material: tumor tissue (inferred from file names), taken from a patient given nivolumab and ipilimumab in sequence. The receptors stem from a human donor with melanoma. The CDR3 runs from the conserved cysteine through the conserved F or W. Fields, in order: D gene, clone size, J gene, V gene, CDR3 protein, CDR3 DNA. The D gene is left open where the match is weak. Not all rows give a size; the values are once, few, many and, for expanded clones, a class.

D gene: .
clone size: .
J gene: TRBJ2-3
V gene: TRBV19
CDR3 protein: CASSRGREYAADTQYF
CDR3 DNA: TGTGCCAGTAGTAGGGGCCGGGAGTACGCCGCAGATACGCAGTATTTT

D gene: TRBD2
clone size: medium-sized
J gene: TRBJ2-1
V gene: TRBV11-3
CDR3 protein: CASSLAGGPINEQFF
CDR3 DNA: TGTGCCAGCAGCTTGGCGGGGGGGCCGATAAATGAGCAGTTCTTC

D gene: .
clone size: medium-sized
J gene: TRBJ1-1
V gene: TRBV11-3
CDR3 protein: CASTPEGRVTEAFF
CDR3 DNA: TGTGCCAGCACCCCGGAGGGGAGGGTCACTGAAGCTTTCTTT

D gene: TRBD2
clone size: .
J gene: TRBJ2-5
V gene: TRBV5-1
CDR3 protein: CASSLGPGGAQETQYF
CDR3 DNA: TGCGCCAGCAGCTTGGGTCCCGGGGGGGCCCAAGAGACCCAGTACTTC

D gene: TRBD1
clone size: few
J gene: TRBJ2-7
V gene: TRBV6-8
CDR3 protein: CASSYSDRGDYEQYF
CDR3 DNA: TGTGCCAGCAGTTACTCGGACAGGGGCGACTACGAGCAGTACTTC

D gene: .
clone size: few
J gene: TRBJ2-2
V gene: TRBV6-8
CDR3 protein: CASSYMGLNTGELFF
CDR3 DNA: TGTGCCAGCAGTTATATGGGACTGAACACCGGGGAGCTGTTTTTT

D gene: TRBD1
clone size: few
J gene: TRBJ1-1
V gene: TRBV12-5
CDR3 protein: CASGPGQGMNTEAFF
CDR3 DNA: TGTGCTAGTGGTCCAGGACAGGGAATGAACACTGAAGCTTTCTTT

D gene: .
clone size: few
J gene: TRBJ2-7
V gene: TRBV30
CDR3 protein: CAWSYRTREQYF
CDR3 DNA: TGTGCCTGGAGCTACAGGACGCGGGAGCAGTACTTC

D gene: TRBD2
clone size: medium-sized
J gene: TRBJ2-2
V gene: TRBV11-3
CDR3 protein: CASSYPEAGGLKTGELFF
CDR3 DNA: TGTGCCAGCAGCTATCCCGAAGCGGGAGGGCTTAAGACCGGGGAGCTGTTTTTT

D gene: .
clone size: .
J gene: TRBJ2-5
V gene: TRBV18
CDR3 protein: CASSPPVGETQYF
CDR3 DNA: TGTGCCAGCTCACCACCGGTAGGGGAGACCCAGTACTTC

D gene: .
clone size: .
J gene: TRBJ2-4
V gene: TRBV30
CDR3 protein: CAWNRQDSSKNIQYF
CDR3 DNA: TGTGCCTGGAACAGACAGGATTCATCCAAAAACATTCAGTACTTC

D gene: .
clone size: .
J gene: TRBJ2-2
V gene: TRBV1
CDR3 protein: CASSQRTGGTNTGELFF
CDR3 DNA: TGCGCCAGCAGCCAGCGTACAGGGGGGACGAACACCGGGGAGCTGTTTTTT

D gene: .
clone size: medium-sized
J gene: TRBJ1-1
V gene: TRBV11-3
CDR3 protein: CASSLGEAGNTEAFF
CDR3 DNA: TGTGCCAGCAGCTTAGGGGAGGCGGGGAACACTGAAGCTTTCTTT

D gene: TRBD1
clone size: few
J gene: TRBJ1-5
V gene: TRBV6-8
CDR3 protein: CASTRQGSGQPQHF
CDR3 DNA: TGTGCCAGCACCAGACAGGGCTCGGGGCAGCCCCAGCATTTT

D gene: TRBD2
clone size: .
J gene: TRBJ2-7
V gene: TRBV6-8
CDR3 protein: CASQNGGGPYEQYF
CDR3 DNA: TGTGCCAGCCAGAACGGGGGGGGCCCCTACGAGCAGTACTTC

D gene: .
clone size: .
J gene: TRBJ1-2
V gene: TRBV14
CDR3 protein: CASSPHQNYGYTF
CDR3 DNA: TGTGCCAGCAGCCCACATCAGAACTATGGCTACACCTTC

D gene: .
clone size: few
J gene: TRBJ1-4
V gene: TRBV28
CDR3 protein: CASYSGGLATNEKLFF
CDR3 DNA: TGTGCCAGCTATTCCGGGGGGCTCGCAACTAATGAAAAACTGTTTTTT

D gene: TRBD2
clone size: .
J gene: TRBJ2-1
V gene: TRBV10-2
CDR3 protein: CASSDSGLSGQNEQFF
CDR3 DNA: TGCGCCAGCAGTGACTCGGGACTATCCGGCCAAAATGAGCAGTTCTTC

D gene: .
clone size: .
J gene: TRBJ1-2
V gene: TRBV30
CDR3 protein: CAWSVRETRYGYTF
CDR3 DNA: TGTGCCTGGAGTGTACGGGAGACCCGCTATGGCTACACCTTC

D gene: .
clone size: few
J gene: TRBJ2-2
V gene: TRBV6-8
CDR3 protein: CASSESGRTRTGELFF
CDR3 DNA: TGTGCCAGCAGCGAATCCGGTCGTACCCGGACCGGGGAGCTGTTTTTT

D gene: .
clone size: medium-sized
J gene: TRBJ2-1
V gene: TRBV6-8
CDR3 protein: CASSYSSSYNEQFF
CDR3 DNA: TGTGCCAGCAGTTACTCAAGCTCCTACAATGAGCAGTTCTTC

D gene: TRBD1
clone size: .
J gene: TRBJ1-2
V gene: TRBV9
CDR3 protein: CASSVGQGPTSGGYTF
CDR3 DNA: TGTGCCAGCAGCGTCGGACAGGGGCCTACCTCTGGTGGCTACACCTTC

D gene: TRBD2
clone size: few
J gene: TRBJ2-1
V gene: TRBV30
CDR3 protein: CAWRGLAGSYNEQFF
CDR3 DNA: TGTGCCTGGAGGGGACTAGCGGGCTCCTACAATGAGCAGTTCTTC

D gene: .
clone size: few
J gene: TRBJ2-4
V gene: TRBV6-7
CDR3 protein: CASSETLGTKNIQYF
CDR3 DNA: TGTGCCAGCAGTGAAACCTTGGGTACCAAAAACATTCAGTACTTC

D gene: .
clone size: .
J gene: TRBJ2-1
V gene: TRBV5-1
CDR3 protein: CASSFRDPSLGEQFF
CDR3 DNA: TGCGCCAGCAGCTTCCGCGACCCCTCCCTCGGCGAGCAGTTCTTC

D gene: .
clone size: medium-sized
J gene: TRBJ1-1
V gene: TRBV11-3
CDR3 protein: CASSLVKGWNTEAFF
CDR3 DNA: TGTGCCAGCAGCTTAGTAAAGGGATGGAACACTGAAGCTTTCTTT

D gene: .
clone size: few
J gene: TRBJ1-1
V gene: TRBV25-1
CDR3 protein: CASSLDLNTEAFF
CDR3 DNA: TGTGCCAGCAGTCTGGACTTGAACACTGAAGCTTTCTTT

D gene: TRBD2
clone size: few
J gene: TRBJ2-5
V gene: TRBV23-1
CDR3 protein: CASSLRREGLSTSMSQYF
CDR3 DNA: TGCGCCAGCAGCCTTCGGCGGGAGGGCCTGTCTACGAGCATGTCCCAGTACTTC

D gene: TRBD1
clone size: once
J gene: TRBJ2-5
V gene: TRBV18
CDR3 protein: CASSPGQGQETQYF
CDR3 DNA: TGTGCCAGCTCCCCGGGACAGGGTCAAGAGACCCAGTACTTC

D gene: .
clone size: .
J gene: TRBJ2-3
V gene: TRBV6-8
CDR3 protein: CASSSLGETDTQYF
CDR3 DNA: TGTGCCAGCAGTTCATTAGGTGAAACAGATACGCAGTATTTT

D gene: .
clone size: few
J gene: TRBJ1-2
V gene: TRBV6-7
CDR3 protein: CASSYNYGYTF
CDR3 DNA: TGTGCCAGCAGTTACAACTATGGCTACACCTTC

D gene: TRBD1
clone size: few
J gene: TRBJ2-1
V gene: TRBV6-1
CDR3 protein: CASSEGTGGYEQFF
CDR3 DNA: TGTGCCAGCAGTGAAGGGACAGGGGGGTACGAGCAGTTCTTC

D gene: .
clone size: few
J gene: TRBJ2-3
V gene: TRBV6-8
CDR3 protein: CASSPDYLTDTQYF
CDR3 DNA: TGTGCCAGCAGTCCGGACTATTTGACAGATACGCAGTATTTT

D gene: .
clone size: .
J gene: TRBJ2-3
V gene: TRBV6-8
CDR3 protein: CASRLRGTDTQYF
CDR3 DNA: TGTGCCAGCAGGTTACGGGGCACAGATACGCAGTATTTT

D gene: .
clone size: .
J gene: TRBJ2-1
V gene: TRBV28
CDR3 protein: CATVEGFPSSYNEQFF
CDR3 DNA: TGTGCCACCGTGGAGGGGTTTCCGAGCTCCTACAATGAGCAGTTCTTC

D gene: TRBD2
clone size: few
J gene: TRBJ2-1
V gene: TRBV6-8
CDR3 protein: CATRRTSGNNEQFF
CDR3 DNA: TGTGCCACCAGAAGGACTAGCGGGAACAATGAGCAGTTCTTC

D gene: .
clone size: .
J gene: TRBJ1-1
V gene: TRBV9
CDR3 protein: CASSVGPGIEAFF
CDR3 DNA: TGTGCCAGCAGCGTAGGCCCCGGGATTGAAGCTTTCTTT

D gene: .
clone size: .
J gene: TRBJ2-2
V gene: TRBV19
CDR3 protein: CASSITTGSAGELFF
CDR3 DNA: TGTGCCAGTAGTATAACAACGGGTTCGGCTGGGGAGCTGTTTTTT

D gene: .
clone size: .
J gene: TRBJ1-5
V gene: TRBV28
CDR3 protein: CASSSRWGSNQPQHF
CDR3 DNA: TGTGCCAGCAGTTCCCGTTGGGGGAGCAATCAGCCCCAGCATTTT

D gene: TRBD2
clone size: .
J gene: TRBJ2-3
V gene: TRBV5-1
CDR3 protein: CASSSGQGLAGGADTQYF
CDR3 DNA: TGCGCCAGCAGCTCGGGACAGGGGCTAGCGGGAGGGGCAGATACGCAGTATTTT

D gene: TRBD2
clone size: .
J gene: TRBJ2-1
V gene: TRBV11-3
CDR3 protein: CASRPKAGVGNEQFF
CDR3 DNA: TGTGCCAGCAGACCGAAAGCGGGAGTCGGAAATGAGCAGTTCTTC

D gene: .
clone size: .
J gene: TRBJ2-5
V gene: TRBV28
CDR3 protein: CASGTRTVQETQYF
CDR3 DNA: TGTGCCAGCGGCACTAGGACAGTGCAAGAGACCCAGTACTTC

D gene: TRBD1
clone size: .
J gene: TRBJ2-2
V gene: TRBV18
CDR3 protein: CASSPRQGAGELFF
CDR3 DNA: TGTGCCAGCTCACCACGGCAGGGGGCCGGGGAGCTGTTTTTT

D gene: .
clone size: .
J gene: TRBJ1-3
V gene: TRBV28
CDR3 protein: CASSLDSGNTIYF
CDR3 DNA: TGTGCCAGCAGTTTAGACTCTGGAAACACCATATATTTT

D gene: TRBD1
clone size: .
J gene: TRBJ2-2
V gene: TRBV6-8
CDR3 protein: CASGQGVYTGELFF
CDR3 DNA: TGTGCCAGCGGACAGGGGGTCTACACCGGGGAGCTGTTTTTT